This T cell receptor beta chain was captured in a study of T cells in Graves' hyperthyroidism and ophthalmopathy. The V segment lost 5 bases and the J segment 7 bases; nucleotides outside the gene matches: 6. The CDR3 runs to 15 residues. The germline V gene has CDR1 MNHNS and CDR2 SASEGT. General study points: Researchers found most expanded thyroid clonotypes above 0.001 in blood as well. Ophthalmopathy, which appeared later, was predicted by the model a median roughly 6.6 months before onset.

Amplification of TCR beta CDR3 regions was performed using RNA transcripts as template. HTBI primers were used for first-round RT-PCR of the TCR CDR3. TCRdb reanalysed the multiplex PCR reads using MiXCR and keeps one entry per CDR3 protein. The table records 480,000 or so distinct CDR3 sequences, 46% of them present only once. This clonotype was observed many times. Its antigen is still unknown. Patients showing uncontrolled infection, other autoimmune disease, pregnancy or lactation were ineligible. Clinical symptoms, serum thyroxine, TRAb, thyroid ultrasound and orbital computed tomography established diagnosis.

The sequencing sample was made of peripheral blood or thyroid tissue (not recorded which). The TCR comes from an adult woman with Graves' disease, either hyperthyroidism or ophthalmopathy (not recorded which). V is TRBV6-1 and J is TRBJ2-2, with 11 nucleotides matching TRBD2. The CDR3 DNA is TGTGCCAGCAGTTACGCTAGCGGGAGGATCGGGGAGCTGTTTTTT. Protein: CASSYASGRIGELFF.